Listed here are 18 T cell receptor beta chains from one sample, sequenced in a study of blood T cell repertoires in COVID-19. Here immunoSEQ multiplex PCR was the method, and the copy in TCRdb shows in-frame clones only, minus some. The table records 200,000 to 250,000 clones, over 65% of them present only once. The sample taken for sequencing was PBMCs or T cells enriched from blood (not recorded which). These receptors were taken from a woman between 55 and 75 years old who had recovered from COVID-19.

The CDR3, as DNA: TGTGCCAGTTTAACGCCAGGGGTGAACTATGGCTACACCTTC. Its translation: CASLTPGVNYGYTF. This sequence joins TRBV19 and TRBJ1-2; tentative D call: TRBD1 (6 bases). The CDR3 contains 14 residues. Germline V gene sequence: CDR1 LNHDA, CDR2 SQIVND (reference sequence). V dropped 8 bases and J dropped 2 bases, with 15 bases sitting between them.

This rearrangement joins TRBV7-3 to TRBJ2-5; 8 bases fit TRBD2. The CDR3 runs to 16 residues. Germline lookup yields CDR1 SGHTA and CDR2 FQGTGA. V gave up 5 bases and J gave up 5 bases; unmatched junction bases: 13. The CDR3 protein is CASSPNGGALGETQYF. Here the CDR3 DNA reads TGTGCCAGCAGCCCAAACGGGGGGGCCCTGGGGGAGACCCAGTACTTC.

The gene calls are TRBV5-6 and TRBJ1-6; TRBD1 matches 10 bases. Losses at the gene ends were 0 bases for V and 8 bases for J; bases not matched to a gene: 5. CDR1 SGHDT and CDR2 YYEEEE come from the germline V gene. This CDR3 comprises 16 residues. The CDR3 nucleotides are TGTGCCAGCAGCTTGGTGTCGGGACAGGGGTATTCACCCCTCCACTTT. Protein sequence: CASSLVSGQGYSPLHF.

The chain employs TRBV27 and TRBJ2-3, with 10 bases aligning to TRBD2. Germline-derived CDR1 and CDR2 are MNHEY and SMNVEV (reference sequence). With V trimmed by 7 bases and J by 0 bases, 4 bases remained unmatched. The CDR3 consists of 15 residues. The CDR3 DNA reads TGTGCCAGCAACCCAGCGGGAGGGAGCACAGATACGCAGTATTTT. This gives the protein CASNPAGGSTDTQYF.

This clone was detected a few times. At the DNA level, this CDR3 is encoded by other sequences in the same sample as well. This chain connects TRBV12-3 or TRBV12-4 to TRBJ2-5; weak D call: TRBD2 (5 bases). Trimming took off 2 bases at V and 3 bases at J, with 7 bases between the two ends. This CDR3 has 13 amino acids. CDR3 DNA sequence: TGTGCCAGCAGTTTATCCGGGAAAGAGACCCAGTACTTC. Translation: CASSLSGKETQYF.

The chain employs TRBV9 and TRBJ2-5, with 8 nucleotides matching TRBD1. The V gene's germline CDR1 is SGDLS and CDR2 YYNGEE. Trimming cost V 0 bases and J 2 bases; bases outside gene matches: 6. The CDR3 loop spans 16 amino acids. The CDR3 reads CASSVAAGQVQETQYF. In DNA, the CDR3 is TGTGCCAGCAGCGTAGCCGCGGGACAGGTGCAAGAGACCCAGTACTTC. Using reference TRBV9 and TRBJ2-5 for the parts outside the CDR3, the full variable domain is DSGVTQTPKHLITATGQRVTLRCSPRSGDLSVYWYQQSLDQGLQFLIQYYNGEERAKGNILERFSAQQFPDLHSELNLSSLELGDSALYFCASSVAAGQVQETQYFGPGTRLLVL.

The DNA of the CDR3 is TGTGCCAGCAGCTTCCGCAGGGAATCGGCGTCTGGGGCCAACGTCCTGACTTTC. It specifies CASSFRRESASGANVLTF. V is TRBV7-9 and J is TRBJ2-6, with D tentatively TRBD1 (5 bases). Between the trimmed V and J ends, which lost 3 bases and 1 base, there was a span of 16 bases. The germline V gene encodes CDR1 SEHNR and CDR2 FQNEAQ (reference sequence). This CDR3 spans 18 amino acids. The full variable domain, its missing parts supplied by reference TRBV7-9 and TRBJ2-6, is DTGVSQNPRHKITKRGQNVTFRCDPISEHNRLYWYRQTLGQGPEFLTYFQNEAQLEKSRLLSDRFSAERPKGSFSTLEIQRTEQGDSAMYLCASSFRRESASGANVLTFGAGSRLTVL.

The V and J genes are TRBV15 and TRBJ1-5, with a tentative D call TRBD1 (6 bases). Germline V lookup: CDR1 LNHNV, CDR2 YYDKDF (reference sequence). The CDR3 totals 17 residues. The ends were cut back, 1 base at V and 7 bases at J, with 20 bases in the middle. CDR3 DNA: TGTGCCACCAGCAGAGGTGGGGGCCCGGCAAGGGAACAGCCCCAGCATTTT. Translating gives CATSRGGGPAREQPQHF.

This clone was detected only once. DNA of the CDR3: TGCAGTGCTAGTACGACAAGGGGGACAGGCCGTAACTATGGCTACACCTTC. Its protein is CSASTTRGTGRNYGYTF. V gene TRBV20-1 combines with J gene TRBJ1-2; 8 nucleotides align to TRBD1. The trim removed 3 bases at V and 1 base at J, leaving 13 bases unmatched. Germline V gives CDR1 DFQATT, CDR2 SNEGSKA (reference sequence). The CDR3 totals 17 residues.

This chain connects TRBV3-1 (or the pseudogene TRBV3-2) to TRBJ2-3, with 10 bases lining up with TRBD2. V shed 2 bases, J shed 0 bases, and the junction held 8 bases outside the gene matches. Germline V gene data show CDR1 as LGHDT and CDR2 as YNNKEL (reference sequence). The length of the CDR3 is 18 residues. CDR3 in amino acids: CASSQRLAGATSTDTQYF. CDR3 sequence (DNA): TGTGCCAGCAGCCAAAGGCTAGCGGGGGCCACTAGCACAGATACGCAGTATTTT.

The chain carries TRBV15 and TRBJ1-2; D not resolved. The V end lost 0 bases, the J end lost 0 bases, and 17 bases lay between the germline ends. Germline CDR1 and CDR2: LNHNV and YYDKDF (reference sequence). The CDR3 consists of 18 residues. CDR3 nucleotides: TGTGCCACCAGCAGAGATACGAGGAGGCCCGAAGCTAACTATGGCTACACCTTC. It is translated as CATSRDTRRPEANYGYTF.

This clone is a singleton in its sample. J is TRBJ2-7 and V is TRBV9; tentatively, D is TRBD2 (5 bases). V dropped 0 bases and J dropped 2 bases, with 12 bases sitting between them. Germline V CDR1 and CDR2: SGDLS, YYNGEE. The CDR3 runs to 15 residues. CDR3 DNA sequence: TGTGCCAGCAGCGTAGGTCCGGGGTCGCCCTACGAGCAGTACTTC. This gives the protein CASSVGPGSPYEQYF.

The CDR3 nucleotides are TGTGCCAGCAGTCGCTCCCTAGCGGGCAATGAGCAGTTCTTC. This codes for CASSRSLAGNEQFF. The V gene is TRBV6-5, the J gene TRBJ2-1, with 8 bases that match TRBD2. V shed 5 bases, J shed 6 bases, and the junction held 6 bases outside the gene matches. The CDR3 is made up of 14 amino acids. Looked up from germline, CDR1 is MNHEY and CDR2 is SVGAGI.

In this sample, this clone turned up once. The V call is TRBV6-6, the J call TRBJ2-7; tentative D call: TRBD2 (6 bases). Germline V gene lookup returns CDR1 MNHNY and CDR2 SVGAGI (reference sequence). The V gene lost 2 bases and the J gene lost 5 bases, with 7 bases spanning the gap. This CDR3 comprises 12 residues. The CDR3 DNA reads TGTGCCAGCAGTTACGCTAGCGACGAGCAGTACTTC. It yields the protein CASSYASDEQYF.

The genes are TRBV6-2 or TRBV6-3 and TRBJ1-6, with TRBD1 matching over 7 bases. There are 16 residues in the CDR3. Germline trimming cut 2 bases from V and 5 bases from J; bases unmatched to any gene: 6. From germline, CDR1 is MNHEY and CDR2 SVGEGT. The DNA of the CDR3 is TGTGCCAGCAGTTACCTTCGGACAGGAGATAATTCACCCCTCCACTTT. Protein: CASSYLRTGDNSPLHF.

The CDR3 is CASTLTGGPQPQHF. CDR3 nucleotide sequence: TGTGCCAGTACCCTGACGGGAGGGCCTCAGCCCCAGCATTTT. The chain employs TRBV19 and TRBJ1-5; D gene unclear. The CDR3 covers 14 residues. Germline V gene lookup returns CDR1 LNHDA and CDR2 SQIVND (reference sequence). With 7 bases removed from V and 6 bases from J, the gap between germline ends came to 16 bases.

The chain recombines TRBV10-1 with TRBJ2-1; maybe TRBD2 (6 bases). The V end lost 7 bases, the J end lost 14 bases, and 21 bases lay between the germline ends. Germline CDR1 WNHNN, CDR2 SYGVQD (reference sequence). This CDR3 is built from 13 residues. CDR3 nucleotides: TGCGCCAGCATCTCGGACGGTCGCCGCGGGGAGTTCTTC. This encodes CASISDGRRGEFF.

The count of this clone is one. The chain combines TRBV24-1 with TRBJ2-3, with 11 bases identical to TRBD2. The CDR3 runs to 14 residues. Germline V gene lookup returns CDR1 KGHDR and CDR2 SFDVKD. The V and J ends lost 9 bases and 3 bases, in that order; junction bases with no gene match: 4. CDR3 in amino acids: CATGASGRTDTQYF. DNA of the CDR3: TGTGCCACCGGGGCTAGCGGGAGGACAGATACGCAGTATTTT.